The clone carrying this TCR beta chain occurred once. The CDR3 runs to 14 residues. Trimming took 5 bases from V and 3 from J; bases not matched to a gene: 7. The germline V gene has CDR1 SGHNT and CDR2 YENEEA. This sample was included in a study of T cell responses to AZD1222 COVID-19 vaccine. The table came from immunoSEQ multiplex PCR; TCRdb's copy has only in-frame clones and leaves some out. The repertoire holds 64,000 or so clones, roughly 84% seen once, with under 7.5% in the top ten. Here the sequenced sample was peripheral blood, taken on day 0 of AZD1222 vaccination. This sequence joins TRBV11-3 and TRBJ2-7; 7 bases map to TRBD1. This TCR was sampled from an adult in good health. In DNA form, the CDR3 reads TGTGCCAGCAGCCGGGACAGAACGCACTACGAGCAGTACTTC. This encodes CASSRDRTHYEQYF.